The T cell receptor beta chain described here comes from a study of human T cells and chemical hapten exposure. Overall study: Minor pooled library volume differences mainly drove per-sample TCR yield variation. Findings and limits, study-wide: The formation of large CDR3 similarity clusters by expanded TCRs significantly exceeded that of controls.

Points on this clonotype: What it recognizes is unknown.

CDR1 is SEHNR and CDR2 is FQNEAQ in the germline V gene (reference sequence). The V gene end was trimmed by 2 bases and the J gene end by 5 bases; junction bases not matched to a gene: 8. The CDR3 sequence is 18 residues long. It was the library that attached unique molecular identifiers to individual cDNA molecules. TCRdb itself ran the RACE reads through MiXCR, one entry per CDR3 protein. The sample lists 180,000 or so distinct CDR3 sequences, around 30% occurring once. As to time point: pre-sensitization, week 0. Documented treatment: therapeutic diphenylcyclopropenone sensitization with weekly scalp DPC.

The sequence came from a woman aged 25 to 39 with alopecia areata. Some clones in this sample may be carry-over from other donors' samples. The rearrangement links TRBV7-9 to TRBJ2-5; 16 nucleotides agree with TRBD2. This specimen was whole blood, taken in connection with sensitization to the hapten diphenylcyclopropenone (DPC). The CDR3 loop is CASSLTGTSGGARETQYF. In DNA, the CDR3 is TGTGCCAGCAGCTTAACTGGGACTAGCGGGGGGGCCCGGGAGACCCAGTACTTC.